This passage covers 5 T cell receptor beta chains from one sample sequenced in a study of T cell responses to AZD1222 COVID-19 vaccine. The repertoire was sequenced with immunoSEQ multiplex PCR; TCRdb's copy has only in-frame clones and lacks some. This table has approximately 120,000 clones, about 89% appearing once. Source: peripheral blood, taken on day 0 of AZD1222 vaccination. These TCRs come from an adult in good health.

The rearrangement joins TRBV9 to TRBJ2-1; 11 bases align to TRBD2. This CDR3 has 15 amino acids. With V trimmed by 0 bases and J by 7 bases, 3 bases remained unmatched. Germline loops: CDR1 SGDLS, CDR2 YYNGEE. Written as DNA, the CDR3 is TGTGCCAGCAGCGTAGGTAGCGGGGGGGCGAATGAGCAGTTCTTC. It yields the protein CASSVGSGGANEQFF.

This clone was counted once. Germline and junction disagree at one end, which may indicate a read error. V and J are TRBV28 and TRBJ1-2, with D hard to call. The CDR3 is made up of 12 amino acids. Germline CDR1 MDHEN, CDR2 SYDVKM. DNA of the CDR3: TGTGCCAGCAGTTGGCGGAGAAGGACGTGGCAATTC. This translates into CASSWRRRTWQF.

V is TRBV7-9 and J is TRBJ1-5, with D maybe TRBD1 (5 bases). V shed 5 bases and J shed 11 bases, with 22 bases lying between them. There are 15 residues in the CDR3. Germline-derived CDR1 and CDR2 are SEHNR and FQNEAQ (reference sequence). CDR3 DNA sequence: TGTGCCAGCAGCCCCGGGAGGGACGGTGAGACTTCCCAGCATTTT. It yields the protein CASSPGRDGETSQHF.

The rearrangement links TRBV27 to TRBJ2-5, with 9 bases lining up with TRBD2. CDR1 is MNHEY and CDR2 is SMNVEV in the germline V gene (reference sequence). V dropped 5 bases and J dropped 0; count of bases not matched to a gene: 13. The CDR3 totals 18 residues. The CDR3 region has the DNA TGTGCCAGCAGTCCGGGGATGTCAAGCGGGGGGTACCAAGAGACCCAGTACTTC. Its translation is CASSPGMSSGGYQETQYF.

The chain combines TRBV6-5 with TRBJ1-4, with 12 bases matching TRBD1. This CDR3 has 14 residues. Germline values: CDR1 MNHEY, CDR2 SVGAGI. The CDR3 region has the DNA TGTGTCTCGGACCCGGGACAGGGGGCTGAAAAACTGTTTTTT. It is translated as CVSDPGQGAEKLFF.